The entry that follows covers one T cell receptor beta chain sequence. The sample originates from a study of control samples from healthy donors and cancer patients. The table came from immunoSEQ multiplex PCR; TCRdb's copy has only in-frame clones and leaves some out. This repertoire shows roughly 88,000 clones, 91% found once; its top ten account for 17%. The CDR3 runs 12 residues. V lost 0 bases, J lost 12 bases, and 9 bases lay in between. CDR1 MNHEY and CDR2 SVGEGT come from the germline V gene. This TCR was recovered from a middle-aged man in good health. V usage is TRBV6-2 or TRBV6-3 and J usage is TRBJ2-1; D ambiguous. Sequencing input: blood. The CDR3 loop reads CASSYSRRGQFF. The CDR3 nucleotides read TGTGCCAGCAGTTACTCGCGTCGAGGGCAGTTCTTC.